This entry lists 22 T cell receptor beta chains sequenced from one sample in a study of cytomegalovirus exposure and HLA in healthy donors (dated by TCRdb to the late 2010s). The receptor library was made with the immunoSEQ multiplex PCR assay. A mixture of 60 forward primers for TCR Vbeta segments and 13 reverse primers for TCR Jbeta segments was used in the multiplex PCR. The source is immuneACCESS, and TCRdb retained only in-frame sequences with V and J called. Part of the clones is not carried over; for the studies checked, unresolved V genes explain less than half of this, and the remainder is unexplained. Within this sample are just over 200,000 clones, with approximately 78% of them counted one time only. Roughly 2.5% of the sample belongs to the ten largest clones. The sample consisted of PBMCs. Receptors were obtained from a woman between 40 and 55 years old in good health and CMV-seronegative.

Details on this clone: Additional DNA sequences in this sample encode the identical CDR3. CDR3 in amino acids: CASSPGQGPEKLFF. CDR3 in DNA: TGTGCCAGCTCACCCGGACAGGGCCCTGAAAAACTGTTTTTT. This chain connects TRBV18 to TRBJ1-4; TRBD1 aligns across 8 bases. Looked up from germline, CDR1 is KGHSH and CDR2 is LQKENI. With V trimmed by 3 bases and J by 7 bases, 4 bases remained unmatched. This CDR3 has 14 amino acids.

The chain couples TRBV29-1 to TRBJ1-2; TRBD1 agrees at 11 bases. Germline V gene lookup returns CDR1 SQVTM and CDR2 ANQGSEA. The CDR3 spans 14 residues. V lost 7 bases and J lost 7; bases outside the gene matches: 11. The CDR3 nucleotides are TGCAGCGCCCCCGCGGACAGGGGGCTTGGTGGCTACACCTTC. This sequence encodes CSAPADRGLGGYTF.

This clone has more than one count but fewer than ten. The CDR3 sequence is CAWSVHPRGYTF. The CDR3 bases are TGTGCCTGGAGTGTACATCCTAGGGGCTACACCTTC. The chain is built from TRBV30 and TRBJ1-2; D ambiguous. This CDR3 comprises 12 residues. Germline CDR1 and CDR2: GTSNPN and SVGIG (reference sequence). Deletions cut 0 bases from V and 8 bases from J, with 10 bases between.

The J gene is TRBJ2-1, the V gene TRBV9, with TRBD1 matching 9 bases. The CDR3 contains 16 residues. The V gene's germline CDR1 is SGDLS and CDR2 YYNGEE. With V trimmed by 4 bases and J by 4 bases, 9 bases remained unmatched. As DNA, the CDR3 is TGTGCCAGCAGCCCAACGGTGACAGGGGGATACAATGAGCAGTTCTTC. The encoded protein is CASSPTVTGGYNEQFF.

The J gene is TRBJ2-7, the V gene TRBV6-5, with D possibly TRBD1 on 5 matching bases. The CDR3 extends over 16 amino acids. Per the germline V gene, CDR1 is MNHEY and CDR2 is SVGAGI. V shed 0 bases and J shed 2 bases, with 14 bases lying between them. The CDR3, as DNA: TGTGCCAGCAGTTACTCCCAGGGCAGACCCCCCTACGAGCAGTACTTC. This translates into CASSYSQGRPPYEQYF.

This sequence joins TRBV19 and TRBJ1-2; D is ambiguous. Germline V gene sequence: CDR1 LNHDA, CDR2 SQIVND (reference sequence). Trimming cost V 6 bases and J 8 bases, with 16 bases left between them. This CDR3 is 13 amino acids long. The CDR3 region has the DNA TGTGCCAGTAGGACGGGCCCAGGAGGCGGCTACACCTTC. It is translated as CASRTGPGGGYTF.

The J gene is TRBJ1-5, the V gene TRBV27, with 9 bases fitting TRBD1. CDR3 length: 19 residues. Looked up from germline, CDR1 is MNHEY and CDR2 is SMNVEV (reference sequence). The junction had 16 bases not matched to a gene; V was cut back by 4 bases and J by 3 bases. CDR3 coding DNA: TGTGCCAGCAGTTCATATCCCGGGACAGGGTCGAGAGACAATCAGCCCCAGCATTTT. It translates to CASSSYPGTGSRDNQPQHF.

The V call is TRBV11-3, the J call TRBJ2-7, with D possibly matching TRBD2 (6 bases). Germline values: CDR1 SGHNT, CDR2 YENEEA. The CDR3 runs to 12 residues. The V end was cut by 5 bases, the J end by 5 bases, with 10 bases between. The CDR3 here is CASSGRINEQYF. CDR3 bases: TGTGCCAGCAGCGGGAGGATTAACGAGCAGTACTTC.

The gene calls are TRBV29-1 and TRBJ2-7, with D possibly being TRBD1 (6 bases). Germline V gene lookup returns CDR1 SQVTM and CDR2 ANQGSEA. CDR3 length: 13 amino acids. V was trimmed by 3 bases and J by 0 bases, leaving 9 bases between them. CDR3 protein: CSVEIGGSYEQYF. CDR3 in DNA: TGCAGCGTTGAGATAGGGGGCTCCTACGAGCAGTACTTC.

The chain combines TRBV27 with TRBJ1-5; TRBD1 might be the D (5 bases). Trimming left V 8 bases short and J 7 bases short, with 15 bases between. Looked up from germline, CDR1 is MNHEY and CDR2 is SMNVEV (reference sequence). The CDR3 is 13 amino acids. CDR3 amino acids: CASGWGVGQPQHF. Here the CDR3 DNA reads TGTGCCAGCGGTTGGGGGGTGGGCCAGCCCCAGCATTTT.

The chain has TRBV5-4 and TRBJ1-4; D is perhaps TRBD1 (6 bases). V lost 4 bases to trimming and J lost 0 bases, with 13 bases between them. There are 16 residues in the CDR3. Germline V gene data show CDR1 as SGHNT and CDR2 as YYREEE (reference sequence). CDR3 loop: CASSPGQRATNEKLFF. DNA of the CDR3: TGTGCCAGCAGCCCAGGACAGAGAGCAACTAATGAAAAACTGTTTTTT.

This chain uses TRBV2 with TRBJ2-1; 13 bases align to TRBD2. The CDR3 has 14 residues. In germline, CDR1 is SNHLY, CDR2 FYNNEI. With V trimmed by 9 bases and J by 8 bases, 7 bases remained unmatched. Here the CDR3 reads CARGLAGPEDEQFF. The CDR3 region has the DNA TGTGCCAGGGGACTAGCGGGACCCGAAGATGAGCAGTTCTTC.

The chain employs TRBV11-2 and TRBJ2-1, with TRBD2 identical over 8 bases. The germline CDR1 and CDR2 sequences are SGHAT and FQNNGV. This CDR3 region has 17 residues. Unmatched junction bases numbered 12, after V lost 1 base and J lost 7 bases. CDR3 sequence (DNA): TGTGCCAGCAGCTTAGTTGTTCCGGGAGGGCCAGGTAATGAGCAGTTCTTC. Amino acids: CASSLVVPGGPGNEQFF. Using reference TRBV11-2 and TRBJ2-1 for the parts outside the CDR3, the full variable domain is EAGVAQSPRYKIIEKRQSVAFWCNPISGHATLYWYQQILGQGPKLLIQFQNNGVVDDSQLPKDRFSAERLKGVDSTLKIQPAKLEDSAVYLCASSLVVPGGPGNEQFFGPGTRLTVL.

The V and J genes are TRBV7-9 and TRBJ2-3; no reliable D call. Germline V gene data show CDR1 as SEHNR and CDR2 as FQNEAQ (reference sequence). The V end lost 3 bases, the J end lost 1 base, and 8 bases lay between the germline ends. CDR3 length: 14 amino acids. The CDR3 loop is CASSFILGTDTQYF. The CDR3 DNA is TGTGCCAGCAGCTTTATCCTCGGCACAGATACGCAGTATTTT. Combining the CDR3 with reference TRBV7-9 and TRBJ2-3 gives the whole variable domain DTGVSQNPRHKITKRGQNVTFRCDPISEHNRLYWYRQTLGQGPEFLTYFQNEAQLEKSRLLSDRFSAERPKGSFSTLEIQRTEQGDSAMYLCASSFILGTDTQYFGPGTRLTVL.

The chain uses TRBV5-1 and TRBJ1-3, with D possibly being TRBD1 (6 bases). The length of the CDR3 is 14 residues. CDR1 is SGHRS and CDR2 is YFSETQ in the germline V gene. V dropped 4 bases and J dropped 0 bases, with 8 bases sitting between them. In DNA form, the CDR3 reads TGCGCCAGCAGCCCAGGGGTCTCTGGAAACACCATATATTTT. This codes for CASSPGVSGNTIYF.

The chain recombines TRBV6-4 with TRBJ2-6; TRBD1 agrees at 11 bases. The CDR3 consists of 18 residues. From germline, CDR1 is MRHNA and CDR2 SNTAGT. Losses at the gene ends were 5 bases for V and 0 bases for J; bases not matched to a gene: 6. The CDR3 region has the DNA TGTGCCAGCAGTTCCTGGACAGGGGGCAGCTCTGGGGCCAACGTCCTGACTTTC. Its translation is CASSSWTGGSSGANVLTF.

This chain links TRBV6-5 with TRBJ1-1; possibly TRBD1 for D (6 bases). CDR1 MNHEY and CDR2 SVGAGI come from the germline V gene. The CDR3 consists of 14 residues. Between the trimmed V and J ends, which lost 6 bases and 0 bases, there was a span of 11 bases. The CDR3 DNA reads TGTGCCAGCAGGATAACAGGGATGAACACTGAAGCTTTCTTT. It yields the protein CASRITGMNTEAFF.

The chain couples TRBV2 to TRBJ2-2; 7 bases align to TRBD2. The J segment lost 4 bases and the V segment lost 6 bases, leaving 2 bases of the junction unmatched. The CDR3 sequence is 13 residues long. CDR1 and CDR2 (germline): SNHLY, FYNNEI. In DNA, the CDR3 is TGTGCCAGCAGACTAGCGACCACCGGGGAGCTGTTTTTT. It codes for CASRLATTGELFF.

This rearrangement joins TRBV6-6 to TRBJ2-7; TRBD2 might be the D (5 bases). This CDR3 is built from 10 residues. From germline, CDR1 is MNHNY and CDR2 SVGAGI (reference sequence). With 11 bases removed from V and 4 bases from J, the gap between germline ends came to 9 bases. This CDR3 is CASRGYEQYF. DNA of the CDR3: TGTGCCTCCCGAGGGTACGAGCAGTACTTC.

The V and J genes are TRBV6-6 and TRBJ1-3; no firm D call. The CDR3 extends over 14 amino acids. Trimming took 7 bases from V and 2 from J, leaving 12 bases between them. CDR1 MNHNY and CDR2 SVGAGI come from the germline V gene (reference sequence). The CDR3, as DNA: TGTGCCAGCAACGCGGAATACGCTGGAAACACCATATATTTT. As protein: CASNAEYAGNTIYF.

As concerns this clone: The identical CDR3 is also encoded by other nucleotide sequences in the sample. The gene calls are TRBV27 and TRBJ1-2; a possible D gene is TRBD1 (6 bases). V was clipped by 5 bases and J by 3 bases, with 16 bases between them. Germline loops: CDR1 MNHEY, CDR2 SMNVEV (reference sequence). The CDR3 spans 15 residues. CDR3 coding DNA: TGTGCCAGCAGTGCCGACATGGGGGCAGACTATGGCTACACCTTC. Its translation is CASSADMGADYGYTF.

The chain has TRBV5-1 and TRBJ1-2; D may be TRBD1 (6 bases). The germline CDR1 and CDR2 sequences are SGHRS and YFSETQ. Trimming took 4 bases from V and 2 from J, leaving 9 bases between them. This CDR3 contains 13 residues. The CDR3 coding sequence is TGCGCCAGCAGCCCTACAGGGAACTATGGCTACACCTTC. Translated, it gives CASSPTGNYGYTF.